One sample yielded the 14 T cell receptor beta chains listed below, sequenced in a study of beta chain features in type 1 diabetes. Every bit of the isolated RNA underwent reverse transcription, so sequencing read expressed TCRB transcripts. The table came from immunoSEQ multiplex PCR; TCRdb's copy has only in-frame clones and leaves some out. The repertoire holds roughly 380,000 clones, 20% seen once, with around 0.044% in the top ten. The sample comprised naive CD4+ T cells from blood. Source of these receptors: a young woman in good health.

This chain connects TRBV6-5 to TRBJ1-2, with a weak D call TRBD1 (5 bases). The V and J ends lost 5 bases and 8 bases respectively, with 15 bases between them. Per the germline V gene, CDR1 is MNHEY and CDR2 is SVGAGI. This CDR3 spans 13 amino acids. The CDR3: CASSLGLWMGYTF. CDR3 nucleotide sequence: TGTGCCAGCAGTCTGGGACTGTGGATGGGCTACACCTTC.

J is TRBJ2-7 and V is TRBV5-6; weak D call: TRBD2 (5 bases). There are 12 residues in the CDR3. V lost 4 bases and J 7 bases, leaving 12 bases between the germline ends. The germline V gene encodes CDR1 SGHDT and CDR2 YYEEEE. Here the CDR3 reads CASSHWKREQYF. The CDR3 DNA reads TGTGCCAGCAGCCACTGGAAGCGGGAGCAGTACTTC.

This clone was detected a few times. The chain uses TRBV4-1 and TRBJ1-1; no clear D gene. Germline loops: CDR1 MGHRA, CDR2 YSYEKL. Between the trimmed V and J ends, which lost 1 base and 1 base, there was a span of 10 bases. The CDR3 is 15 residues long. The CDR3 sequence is CASSQGEAANTEAFF. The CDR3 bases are TGCGCCAGCAGCCAAGGGGAGGCAGCGAACACTGAAGCTTTCTTT.

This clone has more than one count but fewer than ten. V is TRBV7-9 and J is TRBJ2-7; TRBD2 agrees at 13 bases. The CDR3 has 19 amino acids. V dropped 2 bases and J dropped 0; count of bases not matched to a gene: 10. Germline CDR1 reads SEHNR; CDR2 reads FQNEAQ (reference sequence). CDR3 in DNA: TGTGCCAGCAGCTTACCGGGACTAGCGGGGTCATATAGCTCCTACGAGCAGTACTTC. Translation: CASSLPGLAGSYSSYEQYF.

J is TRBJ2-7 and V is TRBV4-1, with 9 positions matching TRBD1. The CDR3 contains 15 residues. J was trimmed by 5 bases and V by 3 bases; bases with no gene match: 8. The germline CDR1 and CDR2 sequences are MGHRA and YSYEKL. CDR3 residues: CASSQADRGYDEQYF. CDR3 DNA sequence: TGCGCCAGCAGCCAGGCGGACAGGGGTTATGACGAGCAGTACTTC.

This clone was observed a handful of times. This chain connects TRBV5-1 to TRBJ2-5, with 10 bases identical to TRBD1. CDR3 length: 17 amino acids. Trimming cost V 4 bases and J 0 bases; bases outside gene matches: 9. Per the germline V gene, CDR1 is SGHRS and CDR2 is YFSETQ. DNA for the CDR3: TGCGCCAGCAGCGGTCTCTTGGGACAGGGGTACCAAGAGACCCAGTACTTC. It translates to CASSGLLGQGYQETQYF.

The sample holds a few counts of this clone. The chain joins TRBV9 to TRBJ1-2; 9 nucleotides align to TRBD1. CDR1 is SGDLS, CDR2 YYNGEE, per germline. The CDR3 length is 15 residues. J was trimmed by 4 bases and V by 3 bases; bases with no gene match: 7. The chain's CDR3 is CASSEGDRAAYGYTF. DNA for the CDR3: TGTGCCAGCAGCGAGGGGGACAGGGCGGCCTATGGCTACACCTTC.

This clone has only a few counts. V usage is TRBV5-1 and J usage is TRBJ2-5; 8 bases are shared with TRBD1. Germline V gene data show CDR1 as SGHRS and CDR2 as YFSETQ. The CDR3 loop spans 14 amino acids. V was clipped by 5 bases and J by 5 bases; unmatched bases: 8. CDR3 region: CASSRQGAKETQYF. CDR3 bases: TGCGCCAGCAGTCGTCAGGGGGCGAAGGAGACCCAGTACTTC.

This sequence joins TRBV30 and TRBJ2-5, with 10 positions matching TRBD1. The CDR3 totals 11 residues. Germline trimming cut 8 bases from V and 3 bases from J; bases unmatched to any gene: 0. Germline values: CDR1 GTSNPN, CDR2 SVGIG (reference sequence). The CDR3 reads CAGTGEETQYF. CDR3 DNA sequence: TGTGCCGGGACAGGGGAAGAGACCCAGTACTTC.

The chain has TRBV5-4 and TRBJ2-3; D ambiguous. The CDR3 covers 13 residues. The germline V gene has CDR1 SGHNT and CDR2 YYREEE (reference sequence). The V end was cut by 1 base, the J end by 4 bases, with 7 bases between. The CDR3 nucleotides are TGTGCCAGCAGCTTGTGGAGCGCAGATACGCAGTATTTT. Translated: CASSLWSADTQYF.

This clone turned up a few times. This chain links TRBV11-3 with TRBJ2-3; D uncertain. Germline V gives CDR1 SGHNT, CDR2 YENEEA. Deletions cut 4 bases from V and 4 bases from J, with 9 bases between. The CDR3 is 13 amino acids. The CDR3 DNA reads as TGTGCCAGCAGCTCCCCTAGAGCAGATACGCAGTATTTT. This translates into CASSSPRADTQYF.

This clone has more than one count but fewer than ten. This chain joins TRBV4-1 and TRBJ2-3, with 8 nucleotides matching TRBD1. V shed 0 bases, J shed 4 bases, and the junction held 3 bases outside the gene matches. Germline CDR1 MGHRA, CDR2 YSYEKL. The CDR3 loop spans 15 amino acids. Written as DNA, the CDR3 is TGCGCCAGCAGCCAAGACCGGACAGGGCCAGATACGCAGTATTTT. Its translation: CASSQDRTGPDTQYF.

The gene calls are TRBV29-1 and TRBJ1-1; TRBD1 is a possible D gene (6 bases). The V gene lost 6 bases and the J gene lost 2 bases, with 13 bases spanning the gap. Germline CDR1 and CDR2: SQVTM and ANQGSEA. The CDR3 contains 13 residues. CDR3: CSVVGQINTEAFF. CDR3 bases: TGCAGCGTGGTAGGACAGATTAACACTGAAGCTTTCTTT.

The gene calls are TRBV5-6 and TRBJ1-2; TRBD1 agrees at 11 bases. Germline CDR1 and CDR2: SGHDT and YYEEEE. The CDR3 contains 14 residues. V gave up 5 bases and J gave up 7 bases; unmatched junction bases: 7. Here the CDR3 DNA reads TGTGCCAGCAGTGCCCTGGGGACAGGGGGTGGCTACACCTTC. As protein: CASSALGTGGGYTF. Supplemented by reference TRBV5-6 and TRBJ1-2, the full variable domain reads DAGVTQSPTHLIKTRGQQVTLRCSPKSGHDTVSWYQQALGQGPQFIFQYYEEEERQRGNFPDRFSGHQFPNYSSELNVNALLLGDSALYLCASSALGTGGGYTFGSGTRLTVV.